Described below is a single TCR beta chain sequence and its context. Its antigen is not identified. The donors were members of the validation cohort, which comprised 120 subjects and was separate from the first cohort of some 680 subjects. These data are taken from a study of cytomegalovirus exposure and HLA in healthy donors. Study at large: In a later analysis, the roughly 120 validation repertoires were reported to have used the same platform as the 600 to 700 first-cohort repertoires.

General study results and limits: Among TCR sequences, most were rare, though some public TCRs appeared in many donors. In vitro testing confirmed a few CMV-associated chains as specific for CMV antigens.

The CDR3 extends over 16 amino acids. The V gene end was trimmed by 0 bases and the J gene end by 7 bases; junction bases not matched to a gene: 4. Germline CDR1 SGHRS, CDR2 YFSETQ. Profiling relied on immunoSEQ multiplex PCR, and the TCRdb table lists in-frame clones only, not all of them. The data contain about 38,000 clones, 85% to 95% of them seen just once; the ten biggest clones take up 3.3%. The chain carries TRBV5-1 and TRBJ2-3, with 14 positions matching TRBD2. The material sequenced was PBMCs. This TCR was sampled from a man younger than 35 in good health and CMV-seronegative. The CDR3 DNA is TGCGCCAGCAGCTTGGGACTAGCGGGGGGGGCAAATACGCAGTATTTT. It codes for CASSLGLAGGANTQYF.